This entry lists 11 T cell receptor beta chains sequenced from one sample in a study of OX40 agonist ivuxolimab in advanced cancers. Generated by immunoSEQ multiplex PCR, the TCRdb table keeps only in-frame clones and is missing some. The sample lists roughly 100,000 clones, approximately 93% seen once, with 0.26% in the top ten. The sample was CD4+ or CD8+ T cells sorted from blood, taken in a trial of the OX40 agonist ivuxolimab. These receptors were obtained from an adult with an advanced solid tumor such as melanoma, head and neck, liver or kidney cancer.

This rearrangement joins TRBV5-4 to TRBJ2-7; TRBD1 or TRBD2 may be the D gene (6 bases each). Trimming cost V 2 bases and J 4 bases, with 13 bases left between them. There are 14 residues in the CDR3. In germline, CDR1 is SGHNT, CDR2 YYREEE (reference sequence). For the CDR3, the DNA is TGTGCCAGCAGCTTTCCGGGGGCCGGTTACGAGCAGTACTTC. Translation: CASSFPGAGYEQYF. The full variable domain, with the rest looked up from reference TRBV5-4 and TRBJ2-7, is ETGVTQSPTHLIKTRGQQVTLRCSSQSGHNTVSWYQQALGQGPQFIFQYYREEENGRGNFPPRFSGLQFPNYSSELNVNALELDDSALYLCASSFPGAGYEQYFGPGTRLTVT.

CDR3 sequence: CASTQRGAPTDTQYF. The CDR3 coding sequence is TGTGCCAGCACCCAACGAGGGGCCCCCACAGATACGCAGTATTTT. The rearrangement links TRBV6-6 to TRBJ2-3, with D perhaps assigned TRBD1 or TRBD2 (5 bases each). V was pared by 7 bases and J by 2 bases, with 16 bases between. The CDR3 runs 15 residues. The germline gives CDR1 MNHNY, CDR2 SVGAGI (reference sequence).

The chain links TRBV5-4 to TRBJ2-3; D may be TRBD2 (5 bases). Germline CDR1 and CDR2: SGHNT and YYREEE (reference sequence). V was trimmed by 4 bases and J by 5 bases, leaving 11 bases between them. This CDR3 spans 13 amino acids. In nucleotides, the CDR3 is TGTGCCAGCAGCATAGCGAACTTAGATACGCAGTATTTT. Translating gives CASSIANLDTQYF. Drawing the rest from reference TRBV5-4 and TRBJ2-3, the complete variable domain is ETGVTQSPTHLIKTRGQQVTLRCSSQSGHNTVSWYQQALGQGPQFIFQYYREEENGRGNFPPRFSGLQFPNYSSELNVNALELDDSALYLCASSIANLDTQYFGPGTRLTVL.

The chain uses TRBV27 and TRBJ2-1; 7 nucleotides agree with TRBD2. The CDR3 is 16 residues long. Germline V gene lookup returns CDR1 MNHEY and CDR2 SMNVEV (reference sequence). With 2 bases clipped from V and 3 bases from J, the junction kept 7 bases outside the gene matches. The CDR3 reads CASSLLAGVHYNEQFF. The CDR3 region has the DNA TGTGCCAGCAGTTTACTCGCGGGAGTGCACTACAATGAGCAGTTCTTC.

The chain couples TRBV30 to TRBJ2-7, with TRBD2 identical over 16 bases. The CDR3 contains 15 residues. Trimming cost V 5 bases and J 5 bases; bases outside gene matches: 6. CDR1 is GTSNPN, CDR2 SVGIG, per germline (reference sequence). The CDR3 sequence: CAWWGLAGGPDEQYV. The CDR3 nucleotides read TGTGCCTGGTGGGGACTAGCGGGAGGGCCGGACGAGCAGTACGTC.

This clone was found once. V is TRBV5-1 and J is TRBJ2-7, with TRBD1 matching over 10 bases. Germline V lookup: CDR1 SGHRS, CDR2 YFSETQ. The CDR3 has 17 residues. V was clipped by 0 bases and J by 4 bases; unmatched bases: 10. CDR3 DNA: TGCGCCAGCAGCTTGGCCTTAACCGGGACAGGGGCTTACGAGCAGTACTTC. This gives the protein CASSLALTGTGAYEQYF.

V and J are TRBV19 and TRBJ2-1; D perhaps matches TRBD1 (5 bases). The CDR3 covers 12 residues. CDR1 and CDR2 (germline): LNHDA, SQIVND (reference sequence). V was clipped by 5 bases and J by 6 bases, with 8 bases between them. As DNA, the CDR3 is TGTGCCAGTAGTTGGGGCTCCAATGAGCAGTTCTTC. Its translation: CASSWGSNEQFF.

The CDR3 nucleotides are TGTGCCACCCGGACAGCGGGTGGGTATGGCTACACCTTC. Protein sequence: CATRTAGGYGYTF. The chain employs TRBV6-5 and TRBJ1-2, with D possibly TRBD1 on 6 matching bases. The V end lost 10 bases, the J end lost 5 bases, and 17 bases lay between the germline ends. The CDR3 consists of 13 residues. CDR1 and CDR2 (germline): MNHEY, SVGAGI.

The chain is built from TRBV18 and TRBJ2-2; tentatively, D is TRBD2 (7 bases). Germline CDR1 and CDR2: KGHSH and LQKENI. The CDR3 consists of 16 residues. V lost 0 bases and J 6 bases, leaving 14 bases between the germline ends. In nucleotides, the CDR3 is TGTGCCAGCTCACCACCCGACCGGGGGGCTCCCGGGGAGCTGTTTTTT. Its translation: CASSPPDRGAPGELFF.

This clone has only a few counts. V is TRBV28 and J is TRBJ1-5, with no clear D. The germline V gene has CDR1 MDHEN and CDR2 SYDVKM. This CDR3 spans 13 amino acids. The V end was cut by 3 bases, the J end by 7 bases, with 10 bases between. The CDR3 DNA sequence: TGTGCCAGCAGTTTCGGTCCGGGGCAGCCCCAGCATTTT. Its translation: CASSFGPGQPQHF.

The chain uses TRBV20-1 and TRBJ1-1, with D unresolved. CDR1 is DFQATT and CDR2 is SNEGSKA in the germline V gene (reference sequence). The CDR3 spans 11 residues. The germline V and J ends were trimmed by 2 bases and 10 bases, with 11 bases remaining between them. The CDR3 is CSARLSNGAFF. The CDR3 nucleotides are TGCAGTGCTAGACTATCAAACGGAGCTTTCTTT.